This T cell receptor (beta chain) was profiled in a study of T-cell memory formation after mild COVID-19. V was trimmed by 5 bases and J by 0 bases, leaving 12 bases between them. Germline V gives CDR1 SGHTA, CDR2 FQGNSA. The CDR3 spans 15 residues. TCRdb analysed the 5' RACE reads with MiXCR anew, one entry per CDR3 protein. The data contain almost 550,000 distinct CDR3 sequences, around 21% of them seen just once; the ten biggest clones take up 12%. J is TRBJ2-3 and V is TRBV7-2; D may be TRBD2 (6 bases). This clonotype was obtained from an adult woman who had mild COVID-19 (a few samples of this study predate the infection). Cell type and time point are not known. Material: PBMCs or a T cell subset sorted from them (not recorded which). CDR3 nucleotides: TGTGCCAGCAGCCGACTAGAAGTGAGCACAGATACGCAGTATTTT. As protein: CASSRLEVSTDTQYF. The full variable domain, rest sourced from reference TRBV7-2 and TRBJ2-3, is GAGVSQSPSNKVTEKGKDVELRCDPISGHTALYWYRQSLGQGLEFLIYFQGNSAPDKSGLPSDRFSAERTGGSVSTLTIQRTQQEDSAVYLCASSRLEVSTDTQYFGPGTRLTVL.